The next 32 T cell receptor beta chains were all read from a single sample in a study of T cell responses to AZD1222 COVID-19 vaccine. TCRdb's copy holds only in-frame clones and misses some; the assay was immunoSEQ multiplex PCR. The sample consists of 90,000 to 150,000 clones, roughly 85% of them appearing once. The sequencing here drew on peripheral blood, taken on day 0 of AZD1222 vaccination. The receptors come from an adult in good health.

The V gene is TRBV6-6, the J gene TRBJ2-3; D call uncertain. V was cut by 6 bases and J by 1 base, with 8 bases left in between. This CDR3 has 13 amino acids. In germline, CDR1 is MNHNY, CDR2 SVGAGI (reference sequence). The CDR3: CASRDSGTDTQYF. The CDR3 DNA sequence: TGTGCCAGCAGGGATTCGGGCACAGATACGCAGTATTTT.

This chain links TRBV28 with TRBJ2-7; 10 nucleotides agree with TRBD2. CDR1 is MDHEN, CDR2 SYDVKM, per germline. CDR3 length equals 15 residues. Unmatched junction bases numbered 6, after V lost 2 bases and J lost 5 bases. In DNA form, the CDR3 reads TGTGCCAGCAGTTTAGGTGGGACTAGCGTCAACGAGCAGTACTTC. It specifies CASSLGGTSVNEQYF.

In DNA, the CDR3 is TGTGCCAGCAGCCCACGAGGGGGGGCGAACACTGAAGCTTTCTTT. Translated: CASSPRGGANTEAFF. This chain links TRBV7-2 with TRBJ1-1, with a possible D match to TRBD1 (6 bases). The germline V gene encodes CDR1 SGHTA and CDR2 FQGNSA. CDR3 length: 15 amino acids. V was cut by 5 bases and J by 1 base, with 14 bases left in between.

J is TRBJ2-5 and V is TRBV5-1; no reliable D call. V gave up 4 bases and J gave up 0 bases, with 7 bases separating them. The CDR3 is made up of 13 amino acids. The germline V gene encodes CDR1 SGHRS and CDR2 YFSETQ. The CDR3 bases are TGCGCCAGCAGCGGATCTTACCAAGAGACCCAGTACTTC. It yields the protein CASSGSYQETQYF.

In its sample, this clone was seen once. The J gene is TRBJ1-4, the V gene TRBV7-9; no reliable D call. The CDR3 contains 14 residues. In germline, CDR1 is SEHNR, CDR2 FQNEAQ (reference sequence). The germline V and J ends were trimmed by 2 bases and 5 bases, with 9 bases remaining between them. The CDR3, as DNA: TGTGCCAGCAGCTTATCCGGGGTAAATGAAAAACTGTTTTTT. This codes for CASSLSGVNEKLFF.

The CDR3 DNA reads TGTGCCAGCAGCTCTGGGACACCGGGAGATTTCTACGAGCAGTACTTC. Translating gives CASSSGTPGDFYEQYF. V and J are TRBV7-2 and TRBJ2-7; D tentatively reads TRBD1 or TRBD2 (6 bases each). The V end was cut by 4 bases, the J end by 3 bases, with 19 bases between. The CDR3 extends over 16 amino acids. The germline gives CDR1 SGHTA, CDR2 FQGNSA.

This clone was counted a single time. The chain joins TRBV3-1 (or the pseudogene TRBV3-2) to TRBJ1-2; 12 bases fit TRBD1. J gave up 4 bases and V 4 bases, and 4 bases lay outside the gene matches. CDR1 is LGHDT, CDR2 YNNKEL, per germline (reference sequence). The CDR3 runs 15 residues. The CDR3 protein is CASSPRDRGLYGYTF. The CDR3 DNA reads as TGTGCCAGCAGCCCCCGGGACAGGGGGCTCTATGGCTACACCTTC.

The chain links TRBV7-9 to TRBJ2-7, with no clear D. The CDR3 has 18 residues. The V end was cut by 2 bases, the J end by 0 bases, with 20 bases between. Germline CDR1 and CDR2: SEHNR and FQNEAQ (reference sequence). The CDR3 protein is CASSLRKISEKISYEQYF. For the CDR3, the DNA is TGTGCCAGCAGCTTACGTAAGATTTCCGAAAAAATCTCCTACGAGCAGTACTTC.

The chain has TRBV19 and TRBJ1-5, with D uncertain. The CDR3 is 12 amino acids. Germline V lookup: CDR1 LNHDA, CDR2 SQIVND (reference sequence). With 3 bases removed from V and 9 bases from J, the gap between germline ends came to 9 bases. CDR3 sequence reads: CASSIRPGPQHF. The CDR3 DNA reads TGTGCCAGTAGTATTCGTCCCGGGCCCCAGCATTTT.

The J gene is TRBJ1-1, the V gene TRBV27; D is ambiguous. Germline CDR1 MNHEY, CDR2 SMNVEV (reference sequence). Trimming left V 6 bases short and J 5 bases short, with 16 bases between. The CDR3 is made up of 14 amino acids. CDR3 sequence reads: CASSSPLRRTEAFF. In nucleotides, the CDR3 is TGTGCCAGCAGCTCGCCCCTCAGGCGGACTGAAGCTTTCTTT.

V usage is TRBV27 and J usage is TRBJ2-7; D may be TRBD2 (6 bases). V lost 4 bases, J lost 2 bases, and 9 bases lay in between. This CDR3 is built from 13 residues. Germline V gives CDR1 MNHEY, CDR2 SMNVEV (reference sequence). The CDR3 DNA sequence: TGTGCCAGCAGTTCTGGACTAACCTACGAGCAGTACTTC. Translation: CASSSGLTYEQYF.

The V call is TRBV12-3 or TRBV12-4, the J call TRBJ1-2; no definite D call. V lost 5 bases and J 4 bases, leaving 8 bases between the germline ends. This CDR3 region has 12 residues. The DNA for the CDR3 is TGTGCCAGCAGTCAAGCTGTCTATGGCTACACCTTC. It is translated as CASSQAVYGYTF.

The chain has TRBV6-1 and TRBJ1-5; 9 nucleotides align to TRBD1. The CDR3 has 16 residues. From germline, CDR1 is MNHNS and CDR2 SASEGT. Losses at the gene ends were 3 bases for V and 6 bases for J; bases not matched to a gene: 9. The CDR3 sequence is CASSEVWDREAQPQHF. The CDR3 bases are TGTGCCAGCAGTGAGGTCTGGGACAGGGAGGCTCAGCCCCAGCATTTT.

The table lists this clone with many counts. V is TRBV24-1 and J is TRBJ1-2; perhaps TRBD1 as D (5 bases). The CDR3 consists of 12 residues. Germline V gives CDR1 KGHDR, CDR2 SFDVKD. Trimming took 1 base from V and 6 from J, leaving 5 bases between them. In DNA form, the CDR3 reads TGTGCCACCAGTGATTTCAGGGATGGCTACACCTTC. This gives the protein CATSDFRDGYTF.

The chain has TRBV7-7 and TRBJ2-7, with 14 positions matching TRBD2. Germline CDR1 SSHAT, CDR2 FNYEAQ (reference sequence). V trimming: 4 bases; J trimming: 2 bases; junction bases outside the gene matches: 7. The length of the CDR3 is 17 residues. The CDR3: CASSSGTSGGSTYEQYF. The CDR3 DNA sequence: TGTGCCAGCAGCTCGGGGACTAGCGGGGGATCCACCTACGAGCAGTACTTC.

The J gene is TRBJ2-7, the V gene TRBV27, with TRBD2 matching over 13 bases. Germline loops: CDR1 MNHEY, CDR2 SMNVEV (reference sequence). This CDR3 contains 15 residues. Unmatched junction bases numbered 8, after V lost 5 bases and J lost 7 bases. The CDR3 here is CASSVGTSGEEEQYF. DNA of the CDR3: TGTGCCAGCAGTGTGGGGACTAGCGGGGAGGAAGAGCAGTACTTC.

This sequence joins TRBV6-1 and TRBJ2-2; D is perhaps TRBD1 (6 bases). The ends were cut back, 2 bases at V and 7 bases at J, with 11 bases in the middle. The CDR3 contains 14 residues. Per the germline V gene, CDR1 is MNHNS and CDR2 is SASEGT. Written as DNA, the CDR3 is TGTGCCAGCAGTGAAAAAGCGACAGGCGGGGAGCTGTTTTTT. Translating it yields CASSEKATGGELFF.

The chain couples TRBV5-1 to TRBJ2-2; 9 bases match TRBD1. Germline-derived CDR1 and CDR2 are SGHRS and YFSETQ. Trimming cost V 7 bases and J 3 bases; bases outside gene matches: 4. The CDR3 totals 14 residues. The CDR3 DNA reads TGCGCCAGCGCTAGACAGGGGGACACCGGGGAGCTGTTTTTT. It is translated as CASARQGDTGELFF.

The V and J genes are TRBV4-1 and TRBJ1-2; 11 bases match TRBD1. This CDR3 has 18 residues. Germline assignment: CDR1 MGHRA and CDR2 YSYEKL. The J segment lost 8 bases and the V segment lost 4 bases, leaving 18 bases of the junction unmatched. CDR3: CASSLFMRSGQGAGGYTF. Here the CDR3 DNA reads TGCGCCAGCAGCCTCTTTATGAGGTCCGGACAGGGGGCGGGCGGCTACACCTTC.

The chain uses TRBV24-1 and TRBJ2-7; 9 bases match TRBD1. The germline CDR1 and CDR2 sequences are KGHDR and SFDVKD. V lost 5 bases to trimming and J lost 3 bases; unmatched junction nucleotides: 7. The CDR3 is 15 residues long. The CDR3 coding sequence is TGTGCCACCAGTGCCGCTCGGACAGGGGTCTACGAGCAGTACTTC. As protein: CATSAARTGVYEQYF.

In this sample, this clone turned up once. The rearrangement links TRBV11-2 to TRBJ2-4, with unresolved D. V was trimmed by 4 bases and J by 1 base, leaving 14 bases between them. In germline, CDR1 is SGHAT, CDR2 FQNNGV. CDR3 length: 16 amino acids. Here the CDR3 reads CASSSPLTGAKNIQYF. The CDR3 DNA is TGTGCCAGCAGCTCTCCCTTAACCGGGGCCAAAAACATTCAGTACTTC.

CDR3 amino acids: CASSAGDREGGYTF. DNA of the CDR3: TGTGCCAGCAGTGCGGGAGACAGGGAAGGCGGCTACACCTTC. The chain carries TRBV28 and TRBJ1-2; 7 bases are shared with TRBD1. The V segment lost 5 bases and the J segment 8 bases; nucleotides outside the gene matches: 11. CDR1 is MDHEN, CDR2 SYDVKM, per germline. CDR3 size: 14 residues.

This chain uses TRBV19 with TRBJ2-5, with D perhaps matching TRBD1 or TRBD2 (5 bases each). The CDR3 contains 14 residues. V was pared by 4 bases and J by 4 bases, with 13 bases between. Germline V gene lookup returns CDR1 LNHDA and CDR2 SQIVND (reference sequence). DNA for the CDR3: TGTGCCAGTAGTACTACAGGAGGCAGAGAGACCCAGTACTTC. It specifies CASSTTGGRETQYF.

The V and J genes are TRBV9 and TRBJ1-3; D gene ambiguous. Between the trimmed V and J ends, which lost 0 bases and 0 bases, there was a span of 7 bases. The CDR3 contains 15 residues. CDR1 and CDR2 (germline): SGDLS, YYNGEE. This CDR3 reads CASSVGAPSGNTIYF. The CDR3 DNA follows: TGTGCCAGCAGCGTAGGAGCTCCCTCTGGAAACACCATATATTTT.

This clone was found once. This chain joins TRBV6-4 and TRBJ2-7, with no clear D. Trimming stripped 2 bases from V and 0 bases from J, with 14 bases between. Germline CDR1 reads MRHNA; CDR2 reads SNTAGT. This CDR3 spans 16 amino acids. The CDR3 spells CASSDGLGRSSYEQYF. The CDR3 DNA reads as TGTGCCAGCAGTGACGGGCTAGGCAGGAGCTCCTACGAGCAGTACTTC.

The rearrangement joins TRBV20-1 to TRBJ2-7, with 11 bases that match TRBD2. Germline assignment: CDR1 DFQATT and CDR2 SNEGSKA (reference sequence). The CDR3 extends over 14 amino acids. V lost 3 bases, J lost 4 bases, and 5 bases stayed unmatched. This chain's CDR3 is CSASTTSGRYEQYF. CDR3 DNA: TGCAGTGCTAGTACAACTAGCGGGAGATACGAGCAGTACTTC.

The genes are TRBV30 and TRBJ2-7, with D unresolved. The CDR3 has 12 residues. Trimming removed 0 bases at V and 6 bases at J, with 9 bases between. Germline V lookup: CDR1 GTSNPN, CDR2 SVGIG (reference sequence). Here the CDR3 reads CAWSVNDPEQYF. The CDR3 DNA reads as TGTGCCTGGAGTGTAAATGACCCCGAGCAGTACTTC.

This clone was detected many times. This chain links TRBV6-5 with TRBJ1-1; D is possibly TRBD1 (5 bases). Trimming stripped 7 bases from V and 1 base from J, with 10 bases between. The CDR3 is 13 amino acids. CDR1 is MNHEY and CDR2 is SVGAGI in the germline V gene. In DNA form, the CDR3 reads TGTGCCAGCAACAGGAAAGGGAACACTGAAGCTTTCTTT. This sequence encodes CASNRKGNTEAFF.

The J gene is TRBJ2-7, the V gene TRBV4-2; TRBD2 aligns across 11 bases. The germline V gene encodes CDR1 LGHNA and CDR2 YNFKEQ. The CDR3 spans 15 residues. The V and J ends lost 0 bases and 3 bases, in that order; junction bases with no gene match: 1. The CDR3 DNA reads TGTGCCAGCAGCCAAGAGGGACTAGCGGACTACGAGCAGTACTTC. Protein sequence: CASSQEGLADYEQYF.

The CDR3 DNA reads TGTGCCAGTAGCAAGGGAGGGATCGAAGCTTTCTTT. As protein: CASSKGGIEAFF. The chain has TRBV19 and TRBJ1-1; no definite D call. The length of the CDR3 is 12 residues. Germline-derived CDR1 and CDR2 are LNHDA and SQIVND (reference sequence). V was trimmed by 6 bases and J by 8 bases, leaving 13 bases between them.

V gene TRBV7-2 combines with J gene TRBJ1-5, with D unclear. CDR1 and CDR2 (germline): SGHTA, FQGNSA. The germline V and J ends were trimmed by 1 base and 3 bases, with 7 bases remaining between them. This CDR3 has 14 amino acids. CDR3 sequence reads: CASSLDGYNQPQHF. As DNA, the CDR3 is TGTGCCAGCAGCTTAGACGGATACAATCAGCCCCAGCATTTT. Looking up the rest from reference TRBV7-2 and TRBJ1-5 gives the full variable domain: GAGVSQSPSNKVTEKGKDVELRCDPISGHTALYWYRQSLGQGLEFLIYFQGNSAPDKSGLPSDRFSAERTGGSVSTLTIQRTQQEDSAVYLCASSLDGYNQPQHFGDGTRLSIL.

This clone appeared a few times. The chain uses TRBV19 and TRBJ1-1; tentatively, D is TRBD1 (5 bases). V was pared by 6 bases and J by 3 bases, with 11 bases between. This CDR3 has 13 residues. Germline loops: CDR1 LNHDA, CDR2 SQIVND (reference sequence). CDR3 in DNA: TGTGCCAGTAGCCAGGGTAGGGACACTGAAGCTTTCTTT. This gives the protein CASSQGRDTEAFF.